A selection of T cell receptor beta chains follows, all from one sample in a study of beta chain features in type 1 diabetes. Sequencing was performed with immunoSEQ multiplex PCR; in TCRdb, only in-frame clones are kept and a portion is missing. The profile covers 450,000 or so clones, with roughly an eighth appearing a single time and about 0.045% taken by the ten largest. The sample comprised naive CD4+ T cells from blood. These receptors were collected from a woman under 30 in good health. CDR3s include the opening cysteine and the closing phenylalanine or tryptophan. D genes are given only for firm matches. Not every row has a clone size; where given, it reads once, few, many or a size class.

size | J | length | V | D | DNA | CDR3
few | TRBJ1-1 | 13 | TRBV7-9 | NA | TGTGCCAGCAGCTCGACGGGGCCCACTGAAGCTTTCTTT | CASSSTGPTEAFF
NA | TRBJ2-7 | 13 | TRBV6-6 | NA | TGTGCCAGCAGTTACGAGAGAGACTACGAGCAGTACTTC | CASSYERDYEQYF
NA | TRBJ2-3 | 16 | TRBV7-2 | TRBD2 | TGTGCCAGCAGCTTGGGACTAGCGGGGGACACAGATACGCAGTATTTT | CASSLGLAGDTDTQYF
few | TRBJ2-3 | 16 | TRBV7-9 | TRBD2 | TGTGCCAGCAGCTTAAGGTCTAGCGGGAGCACAGATACGCAGTATTTT | CASSLRSSGSTDTQYF
few | TRBJ1-1 | 11 | TRBV10-3 | NA | TGTGCCATCAGTACAGGATCTGAAGCTTTCTTT | CAISTGSEAFF
few | TRBJ1-4 | 14 | TRBV4-3 | NA | TGCGCCAGCAGAATCACGTCAACTAATGAAAAACTGTTTTTT | CASRITSTNEKLFF
NA | TRBJ2-1 | 15 | TRBV28 | NA | TGTGCCAGCAGTTTTTCGGTTGGCCCTTGGTATGAGCAGTTCTTC | CASSFSVGPWYEQFF
NA | TRBJ1-4 | 13 | TRBV2 | NA | TGTGCCGGAAGAAGTGAGGGAAATGAAAAACTGTTTTTT | CAGRSEGNEKLFF
few | TRBJ1-2 | 13 | TRBV4-1 | NA | TGCGCCAGCAGCCAACTACCGCACTATGGCTACACCTTC | CASSQLPHYGYTF
NA | TRBJ2-1 | 13 | TRBV4-3 | TRBD1 | TGCGCCAGCAGCCAAGGGGACAGGGTAAGGCAGTTCTTC | CASSQGDRVRQFF
NA | TRBJ2-5 | 12 | TRBV29-1 | NA | TGCAGCGTTGGGAGGGGGTCGGAGACCCAGTACTTC | CSVGRGSETQYF
few | TRBJ1-1 | 16 | TRBV4-1 | TRBD1 | TGCGCCAGCAGCCAACCTCCGGGACAGTTGAACACTGAAGCTTTCTTT | CASSQPPGQLNTEAFF
NA | TRBJ1-4 | 13 | TRBV15 | NA | TGTGCCACAGGTCAGAGGACTAATGAAAAACTGTTTTTT | CATGQRTNEKLFF